Shown below are 9 T cell receptor beta chains from a single sample sequenced in a study of cytomegalovirus exposure and HLA in healthy donors. This PCR relied on a set of 60 Vbeta primers and 13 Jbeta primers. The assay was immunoSEQ multiplex PCR, and TCRdb's table has in-frame clones only and misses some. Altogether 120,000 or so clones are present, about 83% being singletons, with the ten largest covering approximately 3.8%. The specimen was PBMCs. Receptors originate from a middle-aged woman in good health and CMV-seropositive.

This chain connects TRBV11-2 to TRBJ2-7; 12 bases align to TRBD1. The CDR3 spans 14 residues. Trimming removed 6 bases from V and 6 bases from J; junction bases left unmatched: 6. The germline CDR1 and CDR2 sequences are SGHAT and FQNNGV. The CDR3 coding sequence is TGTGCCAGCAGAAAGGGACAGGGGGCGTTCGAGCAGTACTTC. Its protein is CASRKGQGAFEQYF.

This clone was picked up one time. The CDR3 DNA follows: TGTGCCAGCAGCGTAGGTCTAGCGGGAGTCACGGATGAGCAGTTCTTC. Translated: CASSVGLAGVTDEQFF. The gene calls are TRBV9 and TRBJ2-1; TRBD2 aligns across 10 bases. The germline V gene encodes CDR1 SGDLS and CDR2 YYNGEE. This CDR3 comprises 16 residues. V trimming: 0 bases; J trimming: 8 bases; junction bases outside the gene matches: 8.

The chain has TRBV7-8 and TRBJ2-1; a possible D gene is TRBD1 (7 bases). CDR1 and CDR2 from the germline V gene are SGHVS and FQNEAQ. The CDR3 contains 15 residues. The V end lost 4 bases, the J end lost 4 bases, and 14 bases lay between the germline ends. CDR3 residues: CASSSTAGQYNEQFF. The DNA for the CDR3 is TGTGCCAGCAGCTCTACCGCGGGACAGTACAATGAGCAGTTCTTC.

This CDR3 reads CASSFVGAGETQYF. The CDR3 coding sequence is TGTGCCAGCAGTTTTGTTGGGGCCGGAGAGACCCAGTACTTC. The rearrangement uses TRBV28 and TRBJ2-5, with a tentative D call TRBD1 (5 bases). CDR1 and CDR2 from the germline V gene are MDHEN and SYDVKM. Trimming pared 3 bases from V and 4 bases from J, leaving 12 bases between. The CDR3 covers 14 residues.

The genes are TRBV28 and TRBJ1-6, with D maybe TRBD1 (6 bases). V lost 7 bases, J lost 6 bases, and 13 bases lay in between. Looked up from germline, CDR1 is MDHEN and CDR2 is SYDVKM. There are 14 residues in the CDR3. The CDR3 reads CASTQGKFNSPLHF. The CDR3 region has the DNA TGTGCCAGCACCCAGGGGAAGTTTAATTCACCCCTCCACTTT.

The chain employs TRBV5-6 and TRBJ2-7; TRBD2 matches at 7 bases. With V trimmed by 0 bases and J by 4 bases, 7 bases remained unmatched. CDR3 length: 15 amino acids. Looked up from germline, CDR1 is SGHDT and CDR2 is YYEEEE. As DNA, the CDR3 is TGTGCCAGCAGCTTGGGGGGGAGGGGTCGGTACGAGCAGTACTTC. It is translated as CASSLGGRGRYEQYF. The full variable domain, completed using reference TRBV5-6 and TRBJ2-7, is DAGVTQSPTHLIKTRGQQVTLRCSPKSGHDTVSWYQQALGQGPQFIFQYYEEEERQRGNFPDRFSGHQFPNYSSELNVNALLLGDSALYLCASSLGGRGRYEQYFGPGTRLTVT.

This sequence joins TRBV27 and TRBJ1-2; D gene ambiguous. Trimming cost V 2 bases and J 4 bases, with 14 bases left between them. Germline assignment: CDR1 MNHEY and CDR2 SMNVEV (reference sequence). The CDR3 contains 15 residues. CDR3 loop: CASSLNWAAPYGYTF. The CDR3 DNA follows: TGTGCCAGCAGTTTAAATTGGGCAGCCCCCTATGGCTACACCTTC.

The CDR3 nucleotides read TGTGCCAGCTCACCCGACATTTTTGTCGGGGGACACCAAGAGACCCAGTACTTC. Amino acid sequence: CASSPDIFVGGHQETQYF. J is TRBJ2-5 and V is TRBV18, with TRBD2 as a possible D gene (6 bases). V shed 3 bases and J shed 0 bases, with 20 bases lying between them. Per germline, CDR1 KGHSH and CDR2 LQKENI. CDR3 length: 18 amino acids.

This CDR3 reads CASSTSRTGVGGELFF. CDR3 coding DNA: TGTGCCAGCAGCACCTCCCGGACAGGGGTTGGCGGGGAGCTGTTTTTT. The chain has TRBV7-3 and TRBJ2-2; 9 bases agree with TRBD1. There are 16 residues in the CDR3. The V and J ends lost 5 bases and 7 bases, in that order; junction bases with no gene match: 11. Germline lookup yields CDR1 SGHTA and CDR2 FQGTGA.